This T cell receptor beta chain came from a study of cytomegalovirus exposure and HLA in healthy donors. Study findings and constraints: Cytomegalovirus-associated status was assigned to approximately 160 TCR beta chains.

Germline values: CDR1 PRHDT, CDR2 FYEKMQ (reference sequence). V was shortened by 0 bases and J by 2 bases, with 7 bases between the two germline ends. The CDR3 runs 14 residues. Only in-frame clones appear in the TCRdb table, and some are missing; sequencing was by immunoSEQ multiplex PCR. The sample has 60,000 to 85,000 clones, over 90% seen once. About this clone: Its cognate antigen is unknown.

This sequence was found in a woman between 18 and 30 years old in good health and CMV-seropositive. The sequencing input was PBMCs. The chain is built from TRBV13 and TRBJ2-5; D gene unclear. The CDR3 protein is CASSLGQQQETQYF. The CDR3, as DNA: TGTGCCAGCAGCTTAGGACAGCAACAAGAGACCCAGTACTTC.